Shown below are 16 T cell receptor beta chains from a single sample sequenced in a study of shared T cell receptors in the human thymus. TCRdb's table, derived via immunoSEQ multiplex PCR, lists solely in-frame clones and lacks some. Of approximately 730,000 clones detected, approximately 83% appear once; the ten largest clones hold roughly 0.01%. The same specimen was also included in a second study, on human thymus T cells.

Sequenced sample: thymocytes. The receptors were gathered from a girl under three years old with a congenital heart defect.

This clone showed up just once. The genes are TRBV27 and TRBJ2-3, with 8 bases fitting TRBD2. CDR3 size: 15 residues. Trimming cost V 2 bases and J 4 bases; bases outside gene matches: 5. Germline CDR1 MNHEY, CDR2 SMNVEV (reference sequence). This chain's CDR3 is CASSLRRGGPDTQYF. The CDR3 region has the DNA TGTGCCAGCAGTTTAAGACGGGGGGGACCAGATACGCAGTATTTT.

This clone has only a few counts. The V call is TRBV5-1, the J call TRBJ2-2; 9 bases are a match to TRBD1. Looked up from germline, CDR1 is SGHRS and CDR2 is YFSETQ. The CDR3 length is 15 residues. V dropped 3 bases and J dropped 7; count of bases not matched to a gene: 7. CDR3 nucleotide sequence: TGCGCCAGCAGCTGTACAGGGGGCGCGGTCGGGGAGCTGTTTTTT. This codes for CASSCTGGAVGELFF.

This clone was observed a single time. The chain uses TRBV7-4 and TRBJ2-5, with 9 bases that match TRBD1. V gave up 5 bases and J gave up 4 bases; unmatched junction bases: 8. Germline V lookup: CDR1 SGHVT, CDR2 SQSDAQ. CDR3 size: 15 residues. The DNA of the CDR3 is TGTGCCAGCAGCCCCCCGGACAGGGGCGGAGAGACCCAGTACTTC. Translating it yields CASSPPDRGGETQYF. The variable domain in full, with the rest retrieved from reference TRBV7-4 and TRBJ2-5, is GAGVSQSPRYKVAKRGRDVALRCDSISGHVTLYWYRQTLGQGSEVLTYSQSDAQRDKSGRPSGRFSAERPERSVSTLKIQRTEQGDSAVYLCASSPPDRGGETQYFGPGTRLLVL.

The CDR3, as DNA: TGCGCCAGCAGCCAAGAAAGGGGGGGGACGGTGAACACTGAAGCTTTCTTT. Translated, it gives CASSQERGGTVNTEAFF. V usage is TRBV4-3 and J usage is TRBJ1-1; D is possibly TRBD1 (6 bases). Trimming shortened V by 0 bases and J by 0 bases, and 14 bases separated the two germline ends. CDR1 is LGHNA and CDR2 is YSLEER in the germline V gene. The CDR3 spans 17 residues.

The rearrangement uses TRBV28 and TRBJ2-6; D call uncertain. V lost 5 bases and J lost 0, with 8 bases in between. The CDR3 runs 15 residues. Per the germline V gene, CDR1 is MDHEN and CDR2 is SYDVKM. The DNA for the CDR3 is TGTGCCAGCAGTCGGTGTCCCTCTGGGGCCAACGTCCTGACTTTC. Its protein product is CASSRCPSGANVLTF.

In its sample, this clone was seen once. The chain recombines TRBV27 with TRBJ2-1; TRBD1 aligns across 7 bases. J lost 0 bases, V lost 5 bases, and 10 bases had no gene match. The CDR3 has 17 residues. Germline loops: CDR1 MNHEY, CDR2 SMNVEV (reference sequence). The CDR3 protein is CASSPGQSRSSYNEQFF. The CDR3 DNA reads TGTGCCAGCAGTCCGGGACAGTCCAGGAGCTCCTACAATGAGCAGTTCTTC.

This clone came up a few times. The chain joins TRBV14 to TRBJ2-7; TRBD1 is a possible D gene (6 bases). V was trimmed by 4 bases and J by 1 base, leaving 11 bases between them. This CDR3 comprises 14 residues. Germline CDR1 reads SGHDN; CDR2 reads FVKESK. Here the CDR3 reads CASSPYRESYEQYF. In DNA form, the CDR3 reads TGTGCCAGCAGCCCCTACAGGGAATCCTACGAGCAGTACTTC.

This chain connects TRBV15 to TRBJ1-4; 10 bases align to TRBD1. The CDR3 extends over 18 amino acids. V trimming: 3 bases; J trimming: 5 bases; junction bases outside the gene matches: 12. The V gene's germline CDR1 is LNHNV and CDR2 YYDKDF (reference sequence). Here the CDR3 DNA reads TGTGCCACCAGCAGGGACGACAGGGGGCGCTTGTTGAATGAAAAACTGTTTTTT. Translation: CATSRDDRGRLLNEKLFF.

The V and J genes are TRBV6-5 and TRBJ1-1, with D uncertain. V was shortened by 5 bases and J by 3 bases, with 16 bases between the two germline ends. CDR1 is MNHEY, CDR2 SVGAGI, per germline. The CDR3 extends over 15 amino acids. The CDR3 loop is CASSPIGGRDTEAFF. The CDR3 coding sequence is TGTGCCAGCAGTCCAATTGGCGGCCGTGACACTGAAGCTTTCTTT.

The rearrangement joins TRBV5-6 to TRBJ2-7; D possibly corresponds to TRBD1 (6 bases). Trimming left V 3 bases short and J 2 bases short, with 12 bases between. This CDR3 contains 14 residues. Germline CDR1 is SGHDT and CDR2 is YYEEEE. For the CDR3, the DNA is TGTGCCAGCAGCTCCCAGGGGCTTACCTACGAGCAGTACTTC. Its translation is CASSSQGLTYEQYF.

The chain recombines TRBV12-2 with TRBJ1-3; the DNA was not used to check the table's D call, TRBD1. TRBV12-2 is a listed pseudogene. This CDR3 has 18 amino acids. The CDR3 DNA reads as TGTGCAAGTCGCTTAGAGCACAGGGGACTGCTCTCTGGAAACACCATATATTTT. Translated: CASRLEHRGLLSGNTIYF.

The CDR3 spells CASSQLAGSTDTQYF. The CDR3 coding sequence is TGCGCCAGCAGCCAACTAGCGGGTAGCACAGATACGCAGTATTTT. J is TRBJ2-3 and V is TRBV4-1, with TRBD2 matching over 8 bases. This CDR3 comprises 15 residues. Trimming at V came to 2 bases and at J to 0 bases, leaving 1 base not matched to a gene. Germline assignment: CDR1 MGHRA and CDR2 YSYEKL.

This chain joins TRBV15 and TRBJ1-5, with D perhaps matching TRBD1 (5 bases). CDR1 and CDR2 (germline): LNHNV, YYDKDF (reference sequence). The ends were cut back, 2 bases at V and 2 bases at J, with 13 bases in the middle. The CDR3 runs to 16 residues. The CDR3 loop reads CATSRRGLRGNQPQHF. CDR3 sequence (DNA): TGTGCCACCAGCAGACGGGGGTTAAGGGGCAATCAGCCCCAGCATTTT.

J is TRBJ1-1 and V is TRBV10-3; D is perhaps TRBD1 (6 bases). The V end was cut by 7 bases, the J end by 1 base, with 7 bases between. This CDR3 has 12 amino acids. From germline, CDR1 is ENHRY and CDR2 SYGVKD. Here the CDR3 reads CAIKGENTEAFF. In DNA, the CDR3 is TGTGCCATCAAGGGGGAGAACACTGAAGCTTTCTTT.

The chain has TRBV6-6 and TRBJ2-1, with unresolved D. The CDR3 totals 16 residues. Germline values: CDR1 MNHNY, CDR2 SVGAGI (reference sequence). The V gene lost 4 bases and the J gene lost 5 bases, with 18 bases spanning the gap. In DNA, the CDR3 is TGTGCCAGCAGTTCCAATCGACTGGTTTGGGACAATGAGCAGTTCTTC. Residues: CASSSNRLVWDNEQFF.

The rearrangement links TRBV4-1 to TRBJ2-7; TRBD2 aligns across 11 bases. CDR1 is MGHRA, CDR2 YSYEKL, per germline. Trimming took 5 bases from V and 4 from J; bases not matched to a gene: 13. The CDR3 contains 17 residues. The CDR3 spells CASSASPIAGGPYEQYF. The CDR3 bases are TGCGCCAGCAGCGCAAGCCCTATAGCGGGGGGGCCGTACGAGCAGTACTTC.